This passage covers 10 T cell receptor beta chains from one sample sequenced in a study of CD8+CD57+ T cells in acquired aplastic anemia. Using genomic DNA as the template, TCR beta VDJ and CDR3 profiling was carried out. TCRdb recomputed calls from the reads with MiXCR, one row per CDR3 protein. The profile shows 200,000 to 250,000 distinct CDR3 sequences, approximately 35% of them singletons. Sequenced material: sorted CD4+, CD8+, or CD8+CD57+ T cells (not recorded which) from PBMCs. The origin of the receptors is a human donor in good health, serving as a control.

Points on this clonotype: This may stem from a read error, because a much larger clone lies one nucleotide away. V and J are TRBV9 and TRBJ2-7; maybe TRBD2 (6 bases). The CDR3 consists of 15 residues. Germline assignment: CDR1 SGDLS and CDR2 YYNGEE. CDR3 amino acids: CARSVGWGEATQQYF. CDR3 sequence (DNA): TGTGCCCGCAGCGTAGGATGGGGGGAAGCTACGCAGCAGTACTTC.

In DNA form, the CDR3 reads TGTGCCAGCAGCCAAGGGGGTCAGGGGAGCACTGAGCAGTTCTTC. As protein: CASSQGGQGSTEQFF. This chain links TRBV4-2 with TRBJ2-1; a weak D match, TRBD1 (6 bases). Germline values: CDR1 LGHNA, CDR2 YNFKEQ. V lost 1 base and J 9 bases, leaving 16 bases between the germline ends. The CDR3 extends over 15 amino acids.

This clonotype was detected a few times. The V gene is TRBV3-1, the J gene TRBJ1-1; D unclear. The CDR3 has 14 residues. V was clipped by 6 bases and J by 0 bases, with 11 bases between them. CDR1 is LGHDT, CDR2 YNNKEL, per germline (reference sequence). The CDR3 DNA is TGTGCCAGCAGACCACATTACTTGAACACTGAAGCTTTCTTT. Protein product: CASRPHYLNTEAFF. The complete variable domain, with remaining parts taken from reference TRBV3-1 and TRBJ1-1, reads DTAVSQTPKYLVTQMGNDKSIKCEQNLGHDTMYWYKQDSKKFLKIMFSYNNKELIINETVPNRFSPKSPDKAHLNLHINSLELGDSAVYFCASRPHYLNTEAFFGQGTRLTVV.

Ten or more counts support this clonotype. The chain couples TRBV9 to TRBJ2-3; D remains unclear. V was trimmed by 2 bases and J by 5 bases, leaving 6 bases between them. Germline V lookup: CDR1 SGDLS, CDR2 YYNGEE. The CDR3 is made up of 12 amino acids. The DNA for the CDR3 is TGTGCCAGCAGCGTGACCAGAGATACGCAGTATTTT. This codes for CASSVTRDTQYF. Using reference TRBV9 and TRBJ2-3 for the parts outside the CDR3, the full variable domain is DSGVTQTPKHLITATGQRVTLRCSPRSGDLSVYWYQQSLDQGLQFLIQYYNGEERAKGNILERFSAQQFPDLHSELNLSSLELGDSALYFCASSVTRDTQYFGPGTRLTVL.

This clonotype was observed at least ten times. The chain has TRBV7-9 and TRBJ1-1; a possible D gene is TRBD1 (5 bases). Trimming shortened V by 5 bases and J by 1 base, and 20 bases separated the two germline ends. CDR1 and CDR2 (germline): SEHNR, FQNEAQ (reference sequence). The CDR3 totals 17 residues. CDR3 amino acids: CASSLARGAGRNTEAFF. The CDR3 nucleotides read TGTGCCAGCAGCCTCGCCCGAGGGGCAGGGCGGAACACTGAAGCTTTCTTT.

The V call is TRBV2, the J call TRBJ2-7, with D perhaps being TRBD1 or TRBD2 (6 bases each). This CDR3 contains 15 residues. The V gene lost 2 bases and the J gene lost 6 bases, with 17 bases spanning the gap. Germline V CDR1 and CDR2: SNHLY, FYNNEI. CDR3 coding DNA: TGTGCCAGCAGTGAATTGAGGGGGGCGTTTGGCGAGCAGTACTTC. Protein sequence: CASSELRGAFGEQYF.

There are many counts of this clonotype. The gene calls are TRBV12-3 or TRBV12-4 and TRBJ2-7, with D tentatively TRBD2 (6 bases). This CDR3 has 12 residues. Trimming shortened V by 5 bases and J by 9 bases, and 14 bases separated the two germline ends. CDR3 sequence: CASSTHPGGQYF. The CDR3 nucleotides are TGTGCCAGCAGTACGCACCCCGGGGGGCAGTACTTC.

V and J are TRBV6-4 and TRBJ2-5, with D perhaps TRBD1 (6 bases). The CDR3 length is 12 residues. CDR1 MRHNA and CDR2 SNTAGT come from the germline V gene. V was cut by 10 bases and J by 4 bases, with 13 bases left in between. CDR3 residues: CANTHRAETQYF. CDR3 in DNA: TGTGCCAACACTCACAGGGCAGAGACCCAGTACTTC.

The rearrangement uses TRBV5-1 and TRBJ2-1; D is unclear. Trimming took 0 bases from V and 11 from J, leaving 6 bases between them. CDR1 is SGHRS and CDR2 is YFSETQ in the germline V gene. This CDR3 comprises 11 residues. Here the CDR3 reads CASSLGLKQFF. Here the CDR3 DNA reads TGCGCCAGCAGCTTGGGGTTGAAGCAGTTCTTC.

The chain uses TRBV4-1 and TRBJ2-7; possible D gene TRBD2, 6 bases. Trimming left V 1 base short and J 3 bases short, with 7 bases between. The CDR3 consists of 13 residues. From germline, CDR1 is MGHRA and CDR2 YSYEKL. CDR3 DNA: TGCGCCAGCAGCCAAGGACTAGACTACGAGCAGTACTTC. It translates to CASSQGLDYEQYF.